This is a list of T cell receptor beta chains from one sample in a study of technical replicates of blood from a few donors. Generated by immunoSEQ multiplex PCR, the TCRdb table keeps only in-frame clones and is missing some. Of tens of thousands of clones in the sample, roughly 98% were seen once. Sequencing used T cells isolated from PBMCs. The receptors here all came from a human donor in good health. CDR3s include the opening cysteine and the closing phenylalanine or tryptophan. The D gene is left open where the match is weak. Some rows have no size entry. The others give once, few or many, or a class for an expanded clone.

size: once
D: .
J: TRBJ1-1
V: TRBV13
DNA: TGTGCCAGCAGCTCCCACTCTGAGGGAAGGGACACTGAAGCTTTCTTT
CDR3: CASSSHSEGRDTEAFF

size: .
D: TRBD2
J: TRBJ2-1
V: TRBV2
DNA: TGTGCCAGCAGTTACTACAAAAGACTAGCGGGGGGCAATGAGCAGTTCTTC
CDR3: CASSYYKRLAGGNEQFF

size: .
D: TRBD1
J: TRBJ1-3
V: TRBV9
DNA: TGTGCCAGCAGCGCGCAACAGGGGGCGTCTGGAAACACCATATATTTT
CDR3: CASSAQQGASGNTIYF

size: .
D: TRBD2
J: TRBJ2-1
V: TRBV7-7
DNA: TGTGCTAGCAGCTTGGGAGCGGGGGGGTACAATGAGCAGTTCTTC
CDR3: CASSLGAGGYNEQFF

size: .
D: TRBD1
J: TRBJ1-5
V: TRBV6-6
DNA: TGTGCCAGCCGGGACAGAGCAGGCAATCAGCCCCAGCATTTT
CDR3: CASRDRAGNQPQHF

size: .
D: .
J: TRBJ1-1
V: TRBV5-1
DNA: TGCGCCAGCAGCTTCGAAGTAAGGCTCCCTCGCCGGGACTCGGATGAGGTGTACAGTGAAGCTTTCTTT
CDR3: CASSFEVRLPRRDSDEVYSEAFF

size: .
D: TRBD1
J: TRBJ1-1
V: TRBV2
DNA: TGTGCCAGCAGGGATACAGGGGCCTGGACTGAAGCTTTCTTT
CDR3: CASRDTGAWTEAFF

size: .
D: .
J: TRBJ1-5
V: TRBV2
DNA: TGTGCCAGCAGTGAATCTTGGGGAGGGCAGGCGGGTCAGCCCCAGCATTTT
CDR3: CASSESWGGQAGQPQHF

size: .
D: .
J: TRBJ2-2
V: TRBV27
DNA: TGTGCCAGCAGTTTAATGGCAGGGGCGAACACCGGGGAGCTGTTTTTT
CDR3: CASSLMAGANTGELFF

size: .
D: TRBD1
J: TRBJ1-1
V: TRBV5-1
DNA: TGCGCCAGCAGCTTTGACAGGGGGCTCACTGAAGCTTTCTTT
CDR3: CASSFDRGLTEAFF

size: .
D: .
J: TRBJ1-1
V: TRBV7-2
DNA: TGTGCCAGCAGCTCCTCAAGTGAGGGAGTGAGTGCTTTCTTT
CDR3: CASSSSSEGVSAFF

size: .
D: TRBD1
J: TRBJ2-3
V: TRBV6-1
DNA: TGTGCCAGCAGTCTCAGACAGGGTACCACAGATACGCAGTATTTT
CDR3: CASSLRQGTTDTQYF

size: .
D: TRBD1
J: TRBJ1-2
V: TRBV5-1
DNA: TGCGCCAGCGGGACAGTAGAAGGCTACACCTTC
CDR3: CASGTVEGYTF

size: few
D: .
J: TRBJ2-1
V: TRBV10-3
DNA: TGTGCCATCAGGACAGAGGACAATGAGCAGTTCTTC
CDR3: CAIRTEDNEQFF

size: .
D: TRBD1
J: TRBJ1-2
V: TRBV28
DNA: TGTGCCAGCAGCTCCCCAGGGGGTCTCGGCTATGGCTACACCTTC
CDR3: CASSSPGGLGYGYTF

size: .
D: .
J: TRBJ1-1
V: TRBV29-1
DNA: TGCAGCGTTGAAGACGGCGGGAGCACTGAAGCTTTCTTT
CDR3: CSVEDGGSTEAFF

size: .
D: .
J: TRBJ2-7
V: TRBV28
DNA: TGTGCCAGTCGGGGGTCCTACGAGCAGTACTTC
CDR3: CASRGSYEQYF

size: .
D: .
J: TRBJ1-5
V: TRBV15
DNA: TGTGCCACCAGCAGAGTTAGAAACTCAAATCAGCCCCAGCATTTT
CDR3: CATSRVRNSNQPQHF

size: .
D: .
J: TRBJ2-7
V: TRBV29-1
DNA: TGCAGCGGCACAGGGACAACCTACGAGCAGTACTTC
CDR3: CSGTGTTYEQYF

size: .
D: .
J: TRBJ2-3
V: TRBV9
DNA: TGTGCCAGCAGCGTAGAGTTTGAGGCGGCGCAGTATTTT
CDR3: CASSVEFEAAQYF

size: once
D: TRBD1
J: TRBJ1-1
V: TRBV5-1
DNA: TGCGCCAGCAGCTGGGGGACAGCCCAGGGGATTGTTGCCACTGAAGCTTTCTTT
CDR3: CASSWGTAQGIVATEAFF

size: .
D: .
J: TRBJ2-7
V: TRBV29-1
DNA: TGCAGCGTTGAAGAGAGCTACGAGCAGTACTTC
CDR3: CSVEESYEQYF

size: .
D: TRBD1
J: TRBJ1-2
V: TRBV30
DNA: TGTGCCTGGAGTGCCCAGGGGGCCAGTGGCTACACCTTC
CDR3: CAWSAQGASGYTF